This passage covers 7 T cell receptor beta chains from one sample sequenced in a study of cytomegalovirus exposure and HLA in healthy donors (dated by TCRdb to the late 2010s). The library was built by means of the immunoSEQ multiplex PCR assay. The multiplex PCR relied on a mix of 60 forward primers for TCR Vbeta segments and 13 reverse primers for TCR Jbeta segments. TCRdb limited this immuneACCESS table to in-frame rearrangements with V and J called. A share of clones is missing; checked studies link under half to unresolved V genes, and the rest is unexplained. The sample records about 120,000 clones, 9% to 10% of which are singletons. The top ten clones comprise approximately 3% of the sample. The material sequenced was PBMCs. The receptors shown here come from a man younger than 40 in good health and CMV-seronegative.

Only a few counts were recorded for this clone. This chain uses TRBV6-5 with TRBJ2-7; possibly TRBD2 for D (5 bases). The CDR3 length is 15 residues. CDR1 and CDR2 (germline): MNHEY, SVGAGI. V lost 2 bases to trimming and J lost 2 bases, with 13 bases between them. The chain's CDR3 is CASSYSGGRTYEQYF. The DNA of the CDR3 is TGTGCCAGCAGTTACAGCGGCGGTCGAACCTACGAGCAGTACTTC.

This clone turned up a few times. Other nucleotide sequences from this sample produce the same CDR3. The rearrangement joins TRBV2 to TRBJ2-7; D is possibly TRBD2 (5 bases). The V end was cut by 4 bases, the J end by 0 bases, with 10 bases between. Germline CDR1 and CDR2: SNHLY and FYNNEI. The CDR3 contains 14 residues. The CDR3 sequence is CASSVSGSSYEQYF. The CDR3 DNA is TGTGCCAGCAGTGTATCGGGGAGCTCCTACGAGCAGTACTTC.

V usage is TRBV7-9 and J usage is TRBJ2-7; 9 bases line up with TRBD1. Per germline, CDR1 SEHNR and CDR2 FQNEAQ (reference sequence). CDR3 length equals 15 residues. The V and J ends lost 5 bases and 2 bases, in that order; junction bases with no gene match: 7. The CDR3 region has the DNA TGTGCCAGCAGCGTTACCGGGACAGGGACCTACGAGCAGTACTTC. Encoded protein: CASSVTGTGTYEQYF.

This clone was observed a handful of times. The CDR3 does not end in the conserved phenylalanine or tryptophan, so this is likely a read error. The gene calls are TRBV6-5 and TRBJ1-2; 7 bases align to TRBD1. The CDR3 is 13 residues long. Germline V lookup: CDR1 MNHEY, CDR2 SVGAGI. The V gene end was trimmed by 6 bases and the J gene end by 4 bases; junction bases not matched to a gene: 5. The CDR3 protein is CASSLQGTYGYTV. Here the CDR3 DNA reads TGTGCCAGCAGCTTACAGGGGACCTATGGCTACACCGTC.

V is TRBV6-5 and J is TRBJ2-7; TRBD2 matches 10 bases. CDR1 is MNHEY and CDR2 is SVGAGI in the germline V gene. The CDR3 extends over 15 amino acids. Losses at the gene ends were 6 bases for V and 4 bases for J; bases not matched to a gene: 9. CDR3: CASRPPGSGGYEQYF. The CDR3 DNA is TGTGCCAGCAGACCCCCCGGTAGCGGGGGGTACGAGCAGTACTTC.

This clone showed up just a few times. The chain combines TRBV4-1 with TRBJ1-3; D uncertain. V lost 2 bases to trimming and J lost 0 bases, with 8 bases between them. The CDR3 covers 15 residues. CDR1 and CDR2 from the germline V gene are MGHRA and YSYEKL. In nucleotides, the CDR3 is TGCGCCAGCAGCCAACAAAGCAACTCTGGAAACACCATATATTTT. This translates into CASSQQSNSGNTIYF.

The rearrangement links TRBV19 to TRBJ1-2; 10 nucleotides align to TRBD1. The J segment lost 7 bases and the V segment lost 6 bases, leaving 11 bases of the junction unmatched. There are 15 residues in the CDR3. Germline V CDR1 and CDR2: LNHDA, SQIVND (reference sequence). The CDR3 DNA reads as TGTGCCAGTAGCCAGGACAGGGGGTCTCGATCTGGCTACACCTTC. This sequence encodes CASSQDRGSRSGYTF. The whole variable domain, remainder taken from reference TRBV19 and TRBJ1-2, is DGGITQSPKYLFRKEGQNVTLSCEQNLNHDAMYWYRQDPGQGLRLIYYSQIVNDFQKGDIAEGYSVSREKKESFPLTVTSAQKNPTAFYLCASSQDRGSRSGYTFGSGTRLTVV.